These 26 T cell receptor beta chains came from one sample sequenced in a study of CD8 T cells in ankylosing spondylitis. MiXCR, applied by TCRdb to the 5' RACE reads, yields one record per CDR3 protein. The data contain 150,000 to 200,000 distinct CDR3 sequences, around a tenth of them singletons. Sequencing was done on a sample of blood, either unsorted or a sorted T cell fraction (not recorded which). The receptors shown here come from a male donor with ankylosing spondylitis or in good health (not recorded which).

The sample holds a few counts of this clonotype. The CDR3: CASSTSGSALGGELFF. DNA for the CDR3: TGTGCCAGCAGCACTAGCGGGAGTGCTTTGGGCGGGGAGCTGTTTTTT. The chain links TRBV6-1 to TRBJ2-2, with TRBD2 matching 11 bases. The CDR3 runs to 16 residues. The junction had 10 bases not matched to a gene; V was cut back by 6 bases and J by 7 bases. CDR1 is MNHNS and CDR2 is SASEGT in the germline V gene.

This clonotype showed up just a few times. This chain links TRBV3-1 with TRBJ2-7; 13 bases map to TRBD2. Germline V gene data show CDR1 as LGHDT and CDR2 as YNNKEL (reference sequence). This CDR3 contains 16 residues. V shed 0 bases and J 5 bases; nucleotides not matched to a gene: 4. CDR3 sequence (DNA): TGTGCCAGCAGCCAAGATCTGGGGACTAGCGGGAACGAGCAGTACTTC. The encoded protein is CASSQDLGTSGNEQYF.

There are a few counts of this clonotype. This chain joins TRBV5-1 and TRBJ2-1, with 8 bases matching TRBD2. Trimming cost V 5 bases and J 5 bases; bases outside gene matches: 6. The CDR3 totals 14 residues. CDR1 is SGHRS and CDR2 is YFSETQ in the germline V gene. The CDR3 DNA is TGCGCCAGCAGTGTAGCGGGGTTCAACAATGAGCAGTTCTTC. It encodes CASSVAGFNNEQFF.

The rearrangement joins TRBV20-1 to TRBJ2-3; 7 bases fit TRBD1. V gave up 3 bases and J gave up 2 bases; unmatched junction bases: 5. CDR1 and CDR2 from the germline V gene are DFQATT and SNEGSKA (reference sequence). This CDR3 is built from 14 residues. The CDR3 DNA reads TGCAGTGCTAGCCCGGGACAGTACACAGATACGCAGTATTTT. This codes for CSASPGQYTDTQYF.

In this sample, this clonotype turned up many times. This CDR3 is CASSSDRGHEQFF. CDR3 bases: TGTGCCAGCAGTTCGGACAGGGGGCATGAGCAGTTCTTC. V and J are TRBV12-3 or TRBV12-4 and TRBJ2-1; the match to TRBD1 covers 11 bases. The CDR3 has 13 residues. V dropped 4 bases and J dropped 8; count of bases not matched to a gene: 1.

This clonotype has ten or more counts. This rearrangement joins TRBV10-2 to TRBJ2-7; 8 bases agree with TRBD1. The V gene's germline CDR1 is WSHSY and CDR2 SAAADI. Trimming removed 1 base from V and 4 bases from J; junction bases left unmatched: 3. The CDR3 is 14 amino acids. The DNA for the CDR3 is TGCGCCAGCAGTGAGTGGCAGGGGGCGTACGAGCAGTACTTC. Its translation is CASSEWQGAYEQYF.

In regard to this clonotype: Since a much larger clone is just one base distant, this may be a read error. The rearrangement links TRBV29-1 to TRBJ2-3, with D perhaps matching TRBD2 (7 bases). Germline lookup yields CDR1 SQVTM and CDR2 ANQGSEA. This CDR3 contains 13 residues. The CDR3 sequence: CGVRGALTDTQYF. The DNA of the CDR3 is TGCGGCGTTCGGGGGGCTCTCACAGATACGCAGTATTTT.

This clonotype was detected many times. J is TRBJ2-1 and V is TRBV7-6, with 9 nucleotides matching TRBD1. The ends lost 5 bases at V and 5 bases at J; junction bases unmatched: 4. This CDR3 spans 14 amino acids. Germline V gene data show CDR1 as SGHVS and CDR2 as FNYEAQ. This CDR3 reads CASSRDRVDNEQFF. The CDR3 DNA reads TGTGCCAGCAGCCGGGACAGGGTGGACAATGAGCAGTTCTTC. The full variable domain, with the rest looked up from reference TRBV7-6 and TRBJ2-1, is GAGVSQSPRYKVTKRGQDVALRCDPISGHVSLYWYRQALGQGPEFLTYFNYEAQQDKSGLPNDRFSAERPEGSISTLTIQRTEQRDSAMYRCASSRDRVDNEQFFGPGTRLTVL.

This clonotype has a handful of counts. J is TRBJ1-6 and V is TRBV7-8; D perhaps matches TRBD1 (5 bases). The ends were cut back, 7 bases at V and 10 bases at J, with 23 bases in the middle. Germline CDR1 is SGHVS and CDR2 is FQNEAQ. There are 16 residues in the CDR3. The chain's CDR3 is CASTLLSWTSDSPLHF. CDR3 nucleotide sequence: TGTGCCAGCACCCTACTGAGCTGGACAAGTGACTCACCCCTCCACTTT.

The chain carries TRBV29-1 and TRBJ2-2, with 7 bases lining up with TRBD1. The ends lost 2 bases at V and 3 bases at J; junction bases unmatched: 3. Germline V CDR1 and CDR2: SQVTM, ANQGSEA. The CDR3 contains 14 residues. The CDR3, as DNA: TGCAGCGTTGAAAGGGGACAGTACACCGGGGAGCTGTTTTTT. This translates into CSVERGQYTGELFF.

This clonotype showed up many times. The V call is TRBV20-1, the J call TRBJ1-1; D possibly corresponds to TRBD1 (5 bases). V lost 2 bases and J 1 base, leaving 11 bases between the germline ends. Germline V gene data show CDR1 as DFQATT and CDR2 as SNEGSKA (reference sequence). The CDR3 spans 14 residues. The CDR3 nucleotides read TGCAGTGCTAGACGGGGCCCAGCGAACACTGAAGCTTTCTTT. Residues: CSARRGPANTEAFF.

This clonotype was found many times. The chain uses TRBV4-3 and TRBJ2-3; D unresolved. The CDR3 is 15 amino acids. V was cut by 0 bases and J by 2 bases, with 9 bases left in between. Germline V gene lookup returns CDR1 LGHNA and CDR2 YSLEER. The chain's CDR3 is CASSQEGRVTDTQYF. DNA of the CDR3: TGCGCCAGCAGCCAAGAGGGTAGAGTCACAGATACGCAGTATTTT.

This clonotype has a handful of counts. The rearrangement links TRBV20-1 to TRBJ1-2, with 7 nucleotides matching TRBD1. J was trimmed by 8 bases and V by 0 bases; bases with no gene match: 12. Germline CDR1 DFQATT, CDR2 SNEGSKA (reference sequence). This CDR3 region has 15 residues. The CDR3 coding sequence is TGCAGTGCTAGAGATATCAAGGGGGCGGGGGAAGGCTACACCTTC. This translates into CSARDIKGAGEGYTF.

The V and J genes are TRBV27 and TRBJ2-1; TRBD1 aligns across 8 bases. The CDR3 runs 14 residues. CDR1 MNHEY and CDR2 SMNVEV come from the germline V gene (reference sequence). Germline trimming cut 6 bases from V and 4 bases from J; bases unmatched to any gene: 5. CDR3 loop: CASSRDRLYNEQFF. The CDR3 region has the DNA TGTGCCAGCAGCCGGGACAGGTTATACAATGAGCAGTTCTTC.

The CDR3 protein is CSADGSGRSYNEQFF. CDR3 DNA sequence: TGCAGTGCCGATGGGAGCGGACGCTCCTACAATGAGCAGTTCTTC. The chain has TRBV20-1 and TRBJ2-1, with D perhaps TRBD2 (5 bases). V lost 6 bases and J lost 0, with 15 bases in between. Germline V gene sequence: CDR1 DFQATT, CDR2 SNEGSKA (reference sequence). CDR3 length: 15 amino acids.

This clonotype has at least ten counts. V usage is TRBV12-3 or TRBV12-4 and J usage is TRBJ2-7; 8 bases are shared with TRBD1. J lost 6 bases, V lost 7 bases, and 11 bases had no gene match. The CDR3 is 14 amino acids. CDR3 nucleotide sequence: TGTGCCAGCACCGAAGGAGGACAGGGATTCGAGCAGTACTTC. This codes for CASTEGGQGFEQYF.

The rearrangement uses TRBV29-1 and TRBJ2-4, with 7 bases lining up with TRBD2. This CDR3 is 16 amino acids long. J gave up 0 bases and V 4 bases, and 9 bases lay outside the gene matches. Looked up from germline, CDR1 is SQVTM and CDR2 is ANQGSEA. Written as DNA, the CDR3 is TGCAGCGTTGCTGGGGAGGGGCGATTAGCCAAAAACATTCAGTACTTC. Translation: CSVAGEGRLAKNIQYF.

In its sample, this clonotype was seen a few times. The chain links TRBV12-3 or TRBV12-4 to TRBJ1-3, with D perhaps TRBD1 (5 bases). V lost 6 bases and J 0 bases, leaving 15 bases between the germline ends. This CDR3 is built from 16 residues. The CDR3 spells CASSLWGRTSGNTIYF. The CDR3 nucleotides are TGTGCCAGCAGCCTTTGGGGGAGGACCTCTGGAAACACCATATATTTT.

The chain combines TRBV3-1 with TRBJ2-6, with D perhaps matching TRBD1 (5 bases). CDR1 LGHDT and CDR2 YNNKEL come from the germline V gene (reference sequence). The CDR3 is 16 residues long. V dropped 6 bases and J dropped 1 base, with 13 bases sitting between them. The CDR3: CASSNSGLSGANVLTF. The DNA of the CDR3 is TGTGCCAGCAGTAACTCAGGGTTATCTGGGGCCAACGTCCTGACTTTC.

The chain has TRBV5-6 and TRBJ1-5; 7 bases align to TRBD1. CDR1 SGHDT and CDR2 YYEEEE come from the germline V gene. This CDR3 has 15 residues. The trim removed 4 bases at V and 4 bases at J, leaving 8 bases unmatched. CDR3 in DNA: TGTGCCAGCAGCACGGCCGGGACAGTGAATCAGCCCCAGCATTTT. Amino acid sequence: CASSTAGTVNQPQHF. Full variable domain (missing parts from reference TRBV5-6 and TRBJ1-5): DAGVTQSPTHLIKTRGQQVTLRCSPKSGHDTVSWYQQALGQGPQFIFQYYEEEERQRGNFPDRFSGHQFPNYSSELNVNALLLGDSALYLCASSTAGTVNQPQHFGDGTRLSIL.

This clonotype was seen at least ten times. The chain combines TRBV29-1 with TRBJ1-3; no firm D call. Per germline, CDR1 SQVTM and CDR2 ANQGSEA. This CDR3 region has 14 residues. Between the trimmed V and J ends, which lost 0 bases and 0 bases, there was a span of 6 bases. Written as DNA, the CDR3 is TGCAGCGTTGAAGACGATTCCTCTGGAAACACCATATATTTT. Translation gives CSVEDDSSGNTIYF.

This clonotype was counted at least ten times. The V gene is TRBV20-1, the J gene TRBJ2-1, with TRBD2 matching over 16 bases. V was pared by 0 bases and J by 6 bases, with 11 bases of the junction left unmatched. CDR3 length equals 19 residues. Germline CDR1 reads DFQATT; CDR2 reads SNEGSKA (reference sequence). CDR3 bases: TGCAGTGCTAGAGACCTAGGGACTAGCGGGGGGGACCCCTCCAATGAGCAGTTCTTC. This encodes CSARDLGTSGGDPSNEQFF.

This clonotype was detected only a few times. In DNA, the CDR3 is TGTGCCAGCAGCTCGGGACTAGCGGGAGTGGGGGGGAACATTCAGTACTTC. It is translated as CASSSGLAGVGGNIQYF. The J gene is TRBJ2-4, the V gene TRBV11-3; 14 nucleotides line up with TRBD2. This CDR3 is built from 17 residues. V lost 4 bases and J lost 7; bases outside the gene matches: 9. Germline-derived CDR1 and CDR2 are SGHNT and YENEEA.

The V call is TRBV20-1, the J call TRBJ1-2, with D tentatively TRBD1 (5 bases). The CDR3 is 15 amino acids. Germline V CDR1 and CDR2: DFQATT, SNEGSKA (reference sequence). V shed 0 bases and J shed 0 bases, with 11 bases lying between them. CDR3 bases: TGCAGTGCTAGAGAACCGGGACGGACTAACTATGGCTACACCTTC. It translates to CSAREPGRTNYGYTF.

The CDR3 loop reads CASSSETGYYNEQFF. The DNA of the CDR3 is TGTGCCAGCAGCTCAGAGACAGGGTACTACAATGAGCAGTTCTTC. This chain connects TRBV5-8 to TRBJ2-1, with TRBD1 matching 7 bases. After removal of 3 bases from V and 3 bases from J, the junction contained 6 bases not matched to a gene. This CDR3 is 15 amino acids long. The germline gives CDR1 SGHTS, CDR2 YDEGEE.

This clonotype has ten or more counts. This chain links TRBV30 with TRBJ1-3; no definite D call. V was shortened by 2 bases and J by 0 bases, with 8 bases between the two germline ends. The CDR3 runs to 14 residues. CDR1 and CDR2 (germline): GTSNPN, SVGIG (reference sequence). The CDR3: CAWSKGDSGNTIYF. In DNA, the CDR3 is TGTGCCTGGAGTAAAGGTGACTCTGGAAACACCATATATTTT. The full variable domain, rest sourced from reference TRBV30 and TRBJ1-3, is SQTIHQWPATLVQPVGSPLSLECTVEGTSNPNLYWYRQAAGRGLQLLFYSVGIGQISSEVPQNLSASRPQDRQFILSSKKLLLSDSGFYLCAWSKGDSGNTIYFGEGSWLTVV.